This T cell receptor beta chain was captured in a study of blood T cell repertoires in COVID-19. Across the study: Cohort 3 donors were reported recovered after two negative PCRs, clearance, or symptom resolution.

TCRdb's table, derived via immunoSEQ multiplex PCR, lists solely in-frame clones and lacks some. Found here are some 300,000 clones, 88% of them singletons; the top ten hold over 2%. Clinical histories supplied by participants themselves formed the basis of cohort assignment. CDR1 is MNHEY and CDR2 is SVGEGT in the germline V gene. There are 15 residues in the CDR3. Trimming removed 2 bases from V and 3 bases from J, with 13 bases in between. This TCR was recovered from a woman aged 60-75 years in a cohort exposed to, infected with or recovered from COVID-19 (not recorded which). The chain has TRBV6-2 or TRBV6-3 and TRBJ1-2, with D possibly TRBD1 on 6 matching bases. The material sequenced was PBMCs or T cells enriched from blood (not recorded which). This chain's CDR3 is CASSYGAGAHYGYTF. The CDR3 DNA follows: TGTGCCAGCAGTTACGGAGCGGGGGCCCACTATGGCTACACCTTC.